This T cell receptor beta chain was recovered during a study of blood T cell repertoires in COVID-19. On the study more broadly: PBMCs, B-cell-depleted T cells, or T cells provided the cDNA or gDNA that made up the material.

As processed by the authors: Counts of nucleated cells, estimated from reference gene primer amplification, were obtained. Profiling relied on immunoSEQ multiplex PCR, and the TCRdb table lists in-frame clones only, not all of them. The V and J calls and clone size come from that table; D and trimming were worked out from the DNA. The sample lists some 88,000 clones, 75% to 85% occurring once. The V segment lost 0 bases and the J segment 6 bases; nucleotides outside the gene matches: 5. Germline CDR1 and CDR2: SGHRS and YFSETQ. This CDR3 comprises 16 residues. The sequenced sample consisted of peripheral blood. This rearrangement joins TRBV5-1 to TRBJ2-2; 10 bases match TRBD2. The source is a human donor in a cohort sampled during active COVID-19. CDR3 loop: CASSLAVAGGAGELFF. CDR3 DNA sequence: TGCGCCAGCAGCTTGGCGGTAGCGGGAGGTGCCGGGGAGCTGTTTTTT.